A selection of T cell receptor beta chains follows, all from one sample in a study of OX40 agonist ivuxolimab in advanced cancers. Some clones are missing from TCRdb's copy, which holds only in-frame ones; the method was immunoSEQ multiplex PCR. The table lists 15,000 to 20,000 clones, around 82% of them singletons. The sample in question was CD4+ or CD8+ T cells sorted from blood, obtained in a trial of the OX40 agonist ivuxolimab. These receptors originate from an adult with an advanced solid tumor such as melanoma, head and neck, liver or kidney cancer. Both conserved end residues are part of each CDR3. The D gene is left open where the match is weak. A row's size may be missing; if present it is once, few, many or a size class.

CDR3 DNA	CDR3 protein	clone size	J gene	V gene	D gene
TGTGCCAGCAGCTTATCGGATAATTCACCCCTCCACTTT	CASSLSDNSPLHF	-	TRBJ1-6	TRBV7-3	-
TGCGCCAGCAGCGAGAGCGGGAGTGGAAGAGACGCCCAGTACTTC	CASSESGSGRDAQYF	-	TRBJ2-5	TRBV5-1	TRBD2
TGTGCCAGTAGTGGGGCCGGGGAGCTGTTTTTT	CASSGAGELFF	-	TRBJ2-2	TRBV19	-
TGTGCCAGCAGCTTGACTAGCGGGGAGTACAATGAGCAGTTCTTC	CASSLTSGEYNEQFF	-	TRBJ2-1	TRBV6-5	TRBD2
TGTGCCAGCAGCTCACCGGGACAGGGCGTCGGCGGCTACACCTTC	CASSSPGQGVGGYTF	once	TRBJ1-2	TRBV5-4	TRBD1
TGTGCCAGCAGCTTGGGAGGGGGCAAGGACACCATATATTTT	CASSLGGGKDTIYF	-	TRBJ1-3	TRBV7-2	TRBD1
TGTGCCAGCAGTGAAGGCGGTTCTAGCGGGGGACCCAAAAACATTCAGTACTTC	CASSEGGSSGGPKNIQYF	-	TRBJ2-4	TRBV6-1	TRBD2
TGTGCCAGCAGCTTAGTTCAGGGGGGCACCGAGCAGTACTTC	CASSLVQGGTEQYF	-	TRBJ2-7	TRBV7-7	-
TGTGCCAGCAGCTTAGGGGGACAGGAAAAAAATCAGCCCCAGCATTTT	CASSLGGQEKNQPQHF	-	TRBJ1-5	TRBV13	TRBD1
TGTGCCACCAGCAGAGAAGGGACAGGGGACTACGAGCAGTACTTC	CATSREGTGDYEQYF	-	TRBJ2-7	TRBV15	TRBD1
TGTGCCAGCAGTTACGGGTACACTGAAGCTTTCTTT	CASSYGYTEAFF	-	TRBJ1-1	TRBV6-6	-
TGTGCCAGCAGGGGTCGTACCGACAGAGCCAATCAGCCCCAGCATTTT	CASRGRTDRANQPQHF	-	TRBJ1-5	TRBV28	-
TGTGCCAGCAGTTCGGCTTCCGGGACAGTTTACCAGCCCCAGCATTTT	CASSSASGTVYQPQHF	-	TRBJ1-5	TRBV28	TRBD1
TGTGCCAGCAGTTTGATAAGGGAGAACACTGAAGCTTTCTTT	CASSLIRENTEAFF	-	TRBJ1-1	TRBV28	-
TGTGCCAGCAGCCCCAGATTTCCCAGGGACGGGGATTACGAGCAGTACTTC	CASSPRFPRDGDYEQYF	-	TRBJ2-7	TRBV5-6	-
TGTGCCAGCAGCTTAGCCGGGACGGGGAACACTGAAGCTTTCTTT	CASSLAGTGNTEAFF	-	TRBJ1-1	TRBV7-3	-
TGTGCCAGCAGTTTCTTCGGTAGCAATCAGCCCCAGCATTTT	CASSFFGSNQPQHF	-	TRBJ1-5	TRBV27	-
TGTGCCAGTAGGGAGAACAGGGGAATCCCCGTTCCACTAAGAAGGCGTTCTAAATACAATGAGCAGTTCTTC	CASRENRGIPVPLRRRSKYNEQFF	-	TRBJ2-1	TRBV19	TRBD1
TGTGCCAGCAGCTTAGCCCTCTCCAGCGGAGCTATATACGAGCAGTACTTC	CASSLALSSGAIYEQYF	-	TRBJ2-7	TRBV11-2	-
TGTGCCAGCAGCCAGGGACAGGTCGATTATAATTCACCCCTCCACTTT	CASSQGQVDYNSPLHF	-	TRBJ1-6	TRBV7-6	TRBD1
TGTGCCAGCAGCCGTGACCACGGGACCCAGTACTTC	CASSRDHGTQYF	-	TRBJ2-5	TRBV5-6	-
TGTGCCAGCTCGCCTGGCCAGGGTGGTGCAGATACGCAGTATTTT	CASSPGQGGADTQYF	-	TRBJ2-3	TRBV18	-
TGTGCCAGCAGCTTAGTAAACGAGCAGTACTTC	CASSLVNEQYF	-	TRBJ2-7	TRBV11-2	-
TGTGCCAGCAGTGTGACGGGTCTCCGTTACACCTTC	CASSVTGLRYTF	few	TRBJ1-2	TRBV28	-
TGTGCCAGCAGCCCCCGGACATTCGTCGGAAACACCATATATTTT	CASSPRTFVGNTIYF	-	TRBJ1-3	TRBV7-9	-
TGTGCCAGCAGCCTAAACAGGGCTCAAGAGACCCAGTACTTC	CASSLNRAQETQYF	-	TRBJ2-5	TRBV14	-
TGTGCCAGCAGGGGATCGACAGTACGAGACTATGGCTACACCTTC	CASRGSTVRDYGYTF	-	TRBJ1-2	TRBV2	-
TGCGCCAGCAGCGCTCCGGGACAGGGCTACGAGCAGTACTTC	CASSAPGQGYEQYF	-	TRBJ2-7	TRBV5-1	TRBD1
TGTGCCAGCAGGACACAGGGGATGAACACCGGGGAGCTGTTTTTT	CASRTQGMNTGELFF	-	TRBJ2-2	TRBV28	TRBD1
TGTGCCAGCAGTTCAAACAGACAAAACACTGAAGCTTTCTTT	CASSSNRQNTEAFF	-	TRBJ1-1	TRBV6-6	-
TGCGCCAGCAGCTTAGCGGGAGGGGTCTCCTACAATGAGCAGTTCTTC	CASSLAGGVSYNEQFF	-	TRBJ2-1	TRBV4-1	TRBD2
TGTGCCACCAGCAGAGGGGGAATAGGACAGGGCGAGGGAAAACTGTTTTTT	CATSRGGIGQGEGKLFF	once	TRBJ1-4	TRBV15	TRBD1
TGTGCCAGCAGCTTGGCCCAGGGACGGGGTGGCTACACCTTC	CASSLAQGRGGYTF	-	TRBJ1-2	TRBV5-4	-
TGTGCCAGCAGCTTAGCCCGAGCGGGGGTGAGGTACCAAGAGACCCAGTACTTC	CASSLARAGVRYQETQYF	-	TRBJ2-5	TRBV11-2	TRBD2
TGCGCCAGCAGCTGGGGACAGGGGACCGGGGAGCTGTTTTTT	CASSWGQGTGELFF	few	TRBJ2-2	TRBV5-1	TRBD1
TGTGCCAGCAGTTACTACAGCACCGGGGAGCTGTTTTTT	CASSYYSTGELFF	-	TRBJ2-2	TRBV6-5	-
TGTGCCAGCAGCCCCCGAGGGGCACTGAACACTGAAGCTTTCTTT	CASSPRGALNTEAFF	-	TRBJ1-1	TRBV7-2	-
TGTGCCAGCAGCCCGACTAGTAGGTCTGAGCAGTTCTTC	CASSPTSRSEQFF	-	TRBJ2-1	TRBV14	-
TGTGCCAGCAGCCAAGATCCGGCGGGAGGAAACACCGGGGAGCTGTTTTTT	CASSQDPAGGNTGELFF	-	TRBJ2-2	TRBV4-2	TRBD2
TGCGCCAGCAGCCAAGACAGCTTCTCCTACGAGCAGTACTTC	CASSQDSFSYEQYF	-	TRBJ2-7	TRBV5-1	-
TGTGCCACCAGCTCAGGACTAGCGGGAGTTGTTGATGAGCAGTTCTTC	CATSSGLAGVVDEQFF	-	TRBJ2-1	TRBV15	TRBD2
TGTGCCAGCAGCGTAGACCCAGACGGGACCCTGGGAGGCTACACCTTC	CASSVDPDGTLGGYTF	-	TRBJ1-2	TRBV9	-
TGTGCCAGCAGCTCCATAAGGGGCTCTGGAAACACCATATATTTT	CASSSIRGSGNTIYF	-	TRBJ1-3	TRBV7-8	-
TGTGCCAGCTCACCATTGATGACAGATACGCAGTATTTT	CASSPLMTDTQYF	-	TRBJ2-3	TRBV18	-
TGTGCCTGGAGTTCGACTCGGACCGGGGAGCTGTTTTTT	CAWSSTRTGELFF	-	TRBJ2-2	TRBV30	-
TGCGCCAGCAGCTTGGAAGGTGGAAACACGTGGGACGAGCAGTACTTC	CASSLEGGNTWDEQYF	-	TRBJ2-7	TRBV5-1	-
TGTGCCAGCAGTGAAGGGGGCCGTGAAGCTTTCTTT	CASSEGGREAFF	-	TRBJ1-1	TRBV25-1	-
TGTGCCAGTAGCGGGACAGCAACTAATGAAAAACTGTTTTTT	CASSGTATNEKLFF	-	TRBJ1-4	TRBV19	TRBD1
TGCGCCAGCAGCCCCGCAGCGGGGGCTTACAATGAGCAGTTCTTC	CASSPAAGAYNEQFF	-	TRBJ2-1	TRBV5-1	TRBD2
TGTGCCAGCAGCTTTCTTAACAGGGGCGAAGGGGCTTTCTTT	CASSFLNRGEGAFF	-	TRBJ1-1	TRBV5-6	TRBD1
TGTGCCAGCAGCCTTAGCGGGCCTGTTGGGAATGAGCAGTTCTTC	CASSLSGPVGNEQFF	-	TRBJ2-1	TRBV5-4	TRBD2
TGTGCCTGTCAAATTCAGGGTAACTATGGCTACACCTTC	CACQIQGNYGYTF	-	TRBJ1-2	TRBV30	-
TGTGCCAGCAGCGATTCCGGGACAGGGGGGTATGGCTACACCTTC	CASSDSGTGGYGYTF	-	TRBJ1-2	TRBV7-2	TRBD1
TGTGCCAGCAGTTTCCTAGCCGGCACAGATACGCAGTATTTT	CASSFLAGTDTQYF	-	TRBJ2-3	TRBV28	-
TGTGCCAGCAGCTTGGTGGGAGGTGAAAAACTGTTTTTT	CASSLVGGEKLFF	-	TRBJ1-4	TRBV5-4	-
TGTGCCAGCAGCACCGACGGGGGCGACTCCTACGAGCAGTACTTC	CASSTDGGDSYEQYF	-	TRBJ2-7	TRBV7-9	-
TGTGCCAGCAGCTTGCAGATTAATGAAAAACTGTTTTTT	CASSLQINEKLFF	-	TRBJ1-4	TRBV7-9	-
TGTGCCAGCAGCTTGGGGGCAGCCCCAACCTTTAACTATGGCTACACCTTC	CASSLGAAPTFNYGYTF	-	TRBJ1-2	TRBV5-4	-
TGTGCCACCAGCAGCCCCACATCATCCACAGATACGCAGTATTTT	CATSSPTSSTDTQYF	medium-sized	TRBJ2-3	TRBV15	-
TGTGCCAGCAGCTCCCCCTCCTGGGGTGATACGCAGTATTTT	CASSSPSWGDTQYF	-	TRBJ2-3	TRBV7-3	-